Sequencing of this T cell receptor beta chain was carried out in a study of shared clonotypes between healthy human individuals. V was shortened by 4 bases and J by 1 base, with 12 bases between the two germline ends. This CDR3 has 14 amino acids. CDR1 is SGDLS and CDR2 is YYNGEE in the germline V gene. The deep-level immunoSEQ assay was used. Clones were sequenced by immunoSEQ multiplex PCR, and TCRdb holds only the in-frame ones, with some missing. Among roughly 2.1 million clones listed, 85% to 95% were seen once. Naive CD8 populations comprised CD45RO-negative cells positively selected for CCR7, excluding terminally differentiated effector memory CD45RA+ cells. Worth noting for this clone: As yet, its antigen is unknown.

Study-level points and caveats: The study found lower generation probabilities in non-shared clonotypes than in those shared by all four donors. Clonotype sharing across several donors was observed for 5% to 6.5% of naive CD4 clonotypes. Estimated richness was generally greater in naive than memory subsets.

The clonotype was recovered from a man aged 18 to 29 in good health. Some clones in this sample may be carry-over from other donors' samples. What was sequenced was naive CD8+ T cells from PBMCs. The genes are TRBV9 and TRBJ2-7; the D gene is possibly TRBD2 (6 bases). The CDR3 nucleotides are TGTGCCAGCAGCTCCCCCGGGGGTTCCTACGAGCAGTACTTC. It codes for CASSSPGGSYEQYF.